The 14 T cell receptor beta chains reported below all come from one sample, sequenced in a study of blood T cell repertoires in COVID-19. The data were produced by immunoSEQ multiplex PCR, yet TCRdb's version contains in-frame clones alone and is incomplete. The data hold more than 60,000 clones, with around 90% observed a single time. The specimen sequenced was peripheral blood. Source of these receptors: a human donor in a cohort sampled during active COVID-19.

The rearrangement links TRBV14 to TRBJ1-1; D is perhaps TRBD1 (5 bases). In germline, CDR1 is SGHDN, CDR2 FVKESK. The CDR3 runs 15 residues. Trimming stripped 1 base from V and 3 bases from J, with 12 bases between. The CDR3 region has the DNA TGTGCCAGCAGCCAAGGGGCAGGGTGGGACACTGAAGCTTTCTTT. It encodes CASSQGAGWDTEAFF.

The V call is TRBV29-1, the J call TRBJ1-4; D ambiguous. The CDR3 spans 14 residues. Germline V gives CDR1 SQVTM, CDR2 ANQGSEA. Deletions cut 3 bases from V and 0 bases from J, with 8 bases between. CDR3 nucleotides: TGCAGCGTTGACCGGGATGCAACTAATGAAAAACTGTTTTTT. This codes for CSVDRDATNEKLFF.

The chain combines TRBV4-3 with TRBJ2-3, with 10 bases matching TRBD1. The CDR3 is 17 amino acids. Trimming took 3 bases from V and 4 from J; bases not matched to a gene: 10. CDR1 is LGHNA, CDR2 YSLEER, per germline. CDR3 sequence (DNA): TGCGCCAGCAGCCAGCTCGCACCGGGACAGGGGTCAGATACGCAGTATTTT. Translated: CASSQLAPGQGSDTQYF.

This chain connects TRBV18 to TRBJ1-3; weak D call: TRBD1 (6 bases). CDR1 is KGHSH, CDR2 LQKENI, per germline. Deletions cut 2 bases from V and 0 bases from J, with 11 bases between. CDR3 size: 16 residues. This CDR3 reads CASSPETGNSGNTIYF. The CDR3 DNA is TGTGCCAGCTCACCAGAGACAGGAAACTCTGGAAACACCATATATTTT. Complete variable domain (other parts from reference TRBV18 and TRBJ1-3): NAGVMQNPRHLVRRRGQEARLRCSPMKGHSHVYWYRQLPEEGLKFMVYLQKENIIDESGMPKERFSAEFPKEGPSILRIQQVVRGDSAAYFCASSPETGNSGNTIYFGEGSWLTVV.

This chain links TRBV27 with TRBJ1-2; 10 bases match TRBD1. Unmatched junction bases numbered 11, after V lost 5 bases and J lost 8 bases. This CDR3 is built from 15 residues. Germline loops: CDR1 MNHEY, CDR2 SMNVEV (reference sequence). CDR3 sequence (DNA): TGTGCCAGCAGTCCTTTGACAGGGGGCGCGGGCGGCTACACCTTC. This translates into CASSPLTGGAGGYTF.

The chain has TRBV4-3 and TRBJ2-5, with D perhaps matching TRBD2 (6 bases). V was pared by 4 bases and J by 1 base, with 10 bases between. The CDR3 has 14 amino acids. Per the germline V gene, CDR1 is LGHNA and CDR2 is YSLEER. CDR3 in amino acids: CASSPGLAQETQYF. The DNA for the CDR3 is TGCGCCAGCAGCCCGGGACTTGCCCAAGAGACCCAGTACTTC.

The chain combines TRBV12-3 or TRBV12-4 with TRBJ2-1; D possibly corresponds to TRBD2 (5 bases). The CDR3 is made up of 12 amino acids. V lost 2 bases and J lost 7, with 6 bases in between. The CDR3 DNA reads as TGTGCCAGCAGTTTAAGCGGAAATGAGCAGTTCTTC. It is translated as CASSLSGNEQFF.

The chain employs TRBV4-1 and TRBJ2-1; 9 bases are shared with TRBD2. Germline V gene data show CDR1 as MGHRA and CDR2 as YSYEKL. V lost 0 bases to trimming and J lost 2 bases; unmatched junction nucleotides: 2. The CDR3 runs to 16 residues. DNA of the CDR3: TGCGCCAGCAGCCAAGATCGCGGGGGGGCCTACAATGAGCAGTTCTTC. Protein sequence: CASSQDRGGAYNEQFF.

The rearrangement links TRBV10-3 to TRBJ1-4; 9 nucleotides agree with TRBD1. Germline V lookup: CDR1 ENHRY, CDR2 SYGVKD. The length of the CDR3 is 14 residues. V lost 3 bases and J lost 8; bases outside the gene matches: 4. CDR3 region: CAISEQGAGEKLFF. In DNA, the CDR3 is TGTGCCATCAGTGAACAGGGGGCGGGCGAAAAACTGTTTTTT.

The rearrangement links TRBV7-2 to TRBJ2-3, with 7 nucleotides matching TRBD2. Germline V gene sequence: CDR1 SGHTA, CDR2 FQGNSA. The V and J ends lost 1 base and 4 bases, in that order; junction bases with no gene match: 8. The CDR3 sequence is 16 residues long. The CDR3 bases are TGTGCCAGCAGCTTAGTTGCGGGGGAGAGCCCAGATACGCAGTATTTT. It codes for CASSLVAGESPDTQYF.

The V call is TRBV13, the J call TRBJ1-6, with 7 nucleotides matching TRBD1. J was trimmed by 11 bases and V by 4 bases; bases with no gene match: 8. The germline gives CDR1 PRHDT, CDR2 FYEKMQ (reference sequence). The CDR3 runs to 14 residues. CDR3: CASSYGQDLTPLHF. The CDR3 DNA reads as TGTGCCAGCAGCTATGGACAGGATTTAACACCCCTCCACTTT.

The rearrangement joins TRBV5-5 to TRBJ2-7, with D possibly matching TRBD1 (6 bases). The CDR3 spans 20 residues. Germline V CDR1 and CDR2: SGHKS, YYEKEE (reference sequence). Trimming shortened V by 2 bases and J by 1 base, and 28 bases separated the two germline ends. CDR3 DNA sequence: TGTGCCAGCAGCTTAATACCTGGGTGGGGGATGGACAGCTCATCCTACGAGCAGTACTTC. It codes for CASSLIPGWGMDSSSYEQYF.

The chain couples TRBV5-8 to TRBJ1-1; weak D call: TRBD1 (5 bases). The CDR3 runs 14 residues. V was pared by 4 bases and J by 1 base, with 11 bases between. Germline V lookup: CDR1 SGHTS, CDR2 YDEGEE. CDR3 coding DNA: TGTGCCAGCAGCCTCACAGGAACGAACACTGAAGCTTTCTTT. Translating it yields CASSLTGTNTEAFF.

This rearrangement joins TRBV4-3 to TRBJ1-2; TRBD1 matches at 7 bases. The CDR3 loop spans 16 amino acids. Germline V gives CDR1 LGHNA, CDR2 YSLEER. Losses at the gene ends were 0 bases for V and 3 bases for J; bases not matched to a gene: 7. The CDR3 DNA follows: TGCGCCAGCAGCCAAGATCGGCCAGGACAGGACTATGGCTACACCTTC. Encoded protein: CASSQDRPGQDYGYTF.